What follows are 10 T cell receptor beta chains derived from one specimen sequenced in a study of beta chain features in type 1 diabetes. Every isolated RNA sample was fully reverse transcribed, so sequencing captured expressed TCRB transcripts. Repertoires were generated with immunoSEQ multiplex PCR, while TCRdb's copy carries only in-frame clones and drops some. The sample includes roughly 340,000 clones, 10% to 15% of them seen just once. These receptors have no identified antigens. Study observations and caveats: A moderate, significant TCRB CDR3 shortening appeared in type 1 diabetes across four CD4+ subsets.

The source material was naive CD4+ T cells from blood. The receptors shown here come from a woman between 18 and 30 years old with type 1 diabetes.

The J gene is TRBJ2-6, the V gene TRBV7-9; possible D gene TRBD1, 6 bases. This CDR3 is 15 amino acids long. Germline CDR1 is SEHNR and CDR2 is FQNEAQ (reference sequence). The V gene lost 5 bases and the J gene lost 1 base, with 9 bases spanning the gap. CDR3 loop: CASSRTGSGANVLTF. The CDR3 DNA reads TGTGCCAGCAGCCGTACAGGGTCTGGGGCCAACGTCCTGACTTTC. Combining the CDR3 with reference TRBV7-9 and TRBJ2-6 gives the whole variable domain DTGVSQNPRHKITKRGQNVTFRCDPISEHNRLYWYRQTLGQGPEFLTYFQNEAQLEKSRLLSDRFSAERPKGSFSTLEIQRTEQGDSAMYLCASSRTGSGANVLTFGAGSRLTVL.

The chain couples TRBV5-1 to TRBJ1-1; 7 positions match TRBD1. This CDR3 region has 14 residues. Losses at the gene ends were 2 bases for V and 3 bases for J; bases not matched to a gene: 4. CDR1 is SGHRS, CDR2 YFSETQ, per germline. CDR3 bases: TGCGCCAGCAGCTTAGACAGGGAGGACACTGAAGCTTTCTTT. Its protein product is CASSLDREDTEAFF.

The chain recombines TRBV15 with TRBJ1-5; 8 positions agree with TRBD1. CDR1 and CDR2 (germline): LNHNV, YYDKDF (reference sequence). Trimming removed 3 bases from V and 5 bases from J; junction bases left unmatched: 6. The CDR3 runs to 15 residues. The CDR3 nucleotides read TGTGCCACCAGCAGCGCGGGGACAGGCTATCAGCCCCAGCATTTT. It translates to CATSSAGTGYQPQHF.

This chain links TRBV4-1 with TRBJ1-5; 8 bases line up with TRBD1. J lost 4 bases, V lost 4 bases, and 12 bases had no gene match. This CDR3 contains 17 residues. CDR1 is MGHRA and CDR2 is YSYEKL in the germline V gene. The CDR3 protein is CASSLHPTGEGNQPQHF. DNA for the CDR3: TGCGCCAGCAGCCTTCATCCGACAGGGGAGGGTAATCAGCCCCAGCATTTT.

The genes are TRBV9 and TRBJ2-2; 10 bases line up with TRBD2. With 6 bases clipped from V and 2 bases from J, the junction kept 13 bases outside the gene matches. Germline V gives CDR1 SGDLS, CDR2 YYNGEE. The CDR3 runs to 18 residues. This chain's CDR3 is CASTVEEIAGGNTGELFF. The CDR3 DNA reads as TGTGCCAGCACCGTCGAGGAGATAGCGGGAGGAAACACCGGGGAGCTGTTTTTT.

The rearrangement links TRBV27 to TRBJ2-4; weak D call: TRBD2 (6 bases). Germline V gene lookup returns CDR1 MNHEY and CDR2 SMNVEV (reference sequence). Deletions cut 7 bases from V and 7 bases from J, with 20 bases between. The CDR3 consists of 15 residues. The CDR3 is CASTPSGLTRNIQYF. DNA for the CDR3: TGTGCCAGCACACCCTCGGGACTCACCCGTAACATTCAGTACTTC.

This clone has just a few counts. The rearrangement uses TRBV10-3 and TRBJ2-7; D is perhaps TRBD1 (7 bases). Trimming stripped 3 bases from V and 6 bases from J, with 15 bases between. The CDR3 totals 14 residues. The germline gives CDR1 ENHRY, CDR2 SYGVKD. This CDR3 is CAISDRGEAAEQYF. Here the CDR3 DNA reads TGTGCCATCAGTGACAGGGGGGAAGCTGCCGAGCAGTACTTC.

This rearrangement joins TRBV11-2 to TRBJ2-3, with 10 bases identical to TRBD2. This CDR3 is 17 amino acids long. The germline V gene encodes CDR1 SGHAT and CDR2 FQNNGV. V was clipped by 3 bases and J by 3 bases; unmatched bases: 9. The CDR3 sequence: CASSFLAGDMETDTQYF. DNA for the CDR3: TGTGCCAGCAGCTTCCTAGCGGGAGACATGGAGACAGATACGCAGTATTTT.

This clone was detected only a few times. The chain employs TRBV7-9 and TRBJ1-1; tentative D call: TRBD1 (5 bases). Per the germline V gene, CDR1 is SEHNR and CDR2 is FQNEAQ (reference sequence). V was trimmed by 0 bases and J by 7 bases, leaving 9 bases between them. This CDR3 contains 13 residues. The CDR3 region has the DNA TGTGCCAGCAGCTTAGCAGGGGCGCTTGAAGCTTTCTTT. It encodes CASSLAGALEAFF.

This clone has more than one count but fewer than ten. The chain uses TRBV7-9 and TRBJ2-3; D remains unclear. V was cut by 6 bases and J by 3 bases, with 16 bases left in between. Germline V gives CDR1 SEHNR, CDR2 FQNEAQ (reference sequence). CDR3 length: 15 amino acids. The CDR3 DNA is TGTGCCAGCAGACAAGAAATCGGAGTTACAGATACGCAGTATTTT. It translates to CASRQEIGVTDTQYF.